This T cell receptor beta chain derives from a study of cytomegalovirus exposure and HLA in healthy donors. Whole-study context: Early on, a data release was issued that held some 85 million unique TCRs from HLA-typed donors. Findings and caveats of the study: Judged likely to be a sequencing artifact was a cluster of highly shared sequence variants.

Each of the donors was a healthy bone marrow donor. Points on this clone: Its target is not known. A read error may produce the germline difference seen at one junction end.

The study ran its PCR with 60 Vbeta and 13 Jbeta primers. Using immunoSEQ multiplex PCR, the repertoire was profiled, and TCRdb retains in-frame clones only, with some absent. The sample totals roughly 200,000 clones. Sequencing was done on a sample of PBMCs. The sequence was collected from a man aged 25 to 45 in good health and CMV-seronegative.

The CDR3 spells CAGSGTGNQPQHF. For the CDR3, the DNA is TGTGCCGGCAGTGGGACGGGAAATCAGCCCCAGCATTTT. The chain employs TRBV2 and TRBJ1-5; possible D gene TRBD1, 5 bases. The CDR3 sequence is 13 residues long. Germline V gene data show CDR1 as SNHLY and CDR2 as FYNNEI.